Listed below are T cell receptor beta chains from one sample, sequenced in a study of control samples from healthy donors and cancer patients. TCRdb's table, derived via immunoSEQ multiplex PCR, lists solely in-frame clones and lacks some. Of roughly 130,000 clones listed, roughly 90% are singletons. The specimen was blood. These receptor sequences come from a man between 25 and 39 years old in good health. Both conserved end residues are part of each CDR3. The order of the fields is V gene, clone size, J gene, D gene, CDR3 DNA, CDR3 protein. The D gene is left open where the match is weak. Rows give clone size only sometimes, using once, few, many, or a class for an expanded clone.

TRBV4-2	NA	TRBJ1-2	NA	TGTGCCAGCAGCCAAGACCCAACAGGGCTTAGTGGCTACACCTTC	CASSQDPTGLSGYTF
TRBV27	NA	TRBJ2-7	NA	TGTGCCACCCGTGGGGGCGGCGAGCAGTACTTC	CATRGGGEQYF
TRBV4-1	NA	TRBJ2-7	TRBD2	TGCGCCAGCAGCCGGACTAGCGGGACTTACGAGCAGTACTTC	CASSRTSGTYEQYF
TRBV21-1	NA	TRBJ1-5	NA	TGTGCCAGCAGCAAAAGGGGCGGGGGGGGAATCAATCAGCCCCAGCATTTT	CASSKRGGGGINQPQHF
TRBV15	NA	TRBJ1-3	NA	TGTGCCACCAGAAACGGACGAGGAAGCACCATATATTTT	CATRNGRGSTIYF
TRBV6-5	NA	TRBJ2-5	NA	TGTGCCAGTGGGCCGACTTTGGCGATTGGGGAGACCCAGTACTTC	CASGPTLAIGETQYF
TRBV19	NA	TRBJ2-1	NA	TGTGCCAGTAGAAGCGGATCCTACAATGAGCAGTTCTTC	CASRSGSYNEQFF
TRBV9	NA	TRBJ1-3	NA	TGTGCCAGCAGCGCCGGGGGCGCGGCTGGAAACACCATATATTTT	CASSAGGAAGNTIYF
TRBV28	NA	TRBJ1-4	NA	TGTGCCAGCAGTCCCCTCAAGACAACTAATGAAAAACTGTTTTTT	CASSPLKTTNEKLFF
TRBV2	NA	TRBJ1-5	NA	TGTGCCAGCATACGAGAGATCAATCAGCCCCAGCATTTT	CASIREINQPQHF
TRBV19	NA	TRBJ1-5	TRBD1	TGTGCCAGTACCGACCTAGTTCGGGCAGGGGGCCGTTTTTTCGGCAATCAGCCCCAGCATTTT	CASTDLVRAGGRFFGNQPQHF
TRBV11-1	NA	TRBJ2-5	NA	TGTGCCAGCAGCCCCCAGGGTGGGCAAGAGACCCAGTACTTC	CASSPQGGQETQYF
TRBV25-1	NA	TRBJ2-3	NA	TGTGCCAGCAGTGAATACCAAAAGGGGTGGGGTACGCAGTATTTT	CASSEYQKGWGTQYF
TRBV10-3	once	TRBJ2-1	TRBD2	TGTGCCACACAACTAACTAGCGAGGGTGAGCAGTTCTTC	CATQLTSEGEQFF
TRBV7-9	NA	TRBJ2-3	NA	TGTGCCAGCAGCTTATTTAGTGGGCCTTACACAGATACGCAGTATTTT	CASSLFSGPYTDTQYF
TRBV3-1/TRBV3-2	NA	TRBJ2-2	NA	TGTGCCAGCAGCGAATCCCGACACTACACCGGGGAGCTGTTTTTT	CASSESRHYTGELFF
TRBV7-9	once	TRBJ2-5	NA	TGTGCCAGCAGCTTATTAGGGTTAGGAGAGGGGACCCAGTACTTC	CASSLLGLGEGTQYF
TRBV28	NA	TRBJ2-3	NA	TGTGCCAGCAGTTTCACAGATACGCAGTATTTT	CASSFTDTQYF
TRBV6-1	NA	TRBJ2-5	NA	TGTGCCAGCAGTGACGGACAGCCACAAGAGACCCAGTACTTC	CASSDGQPQETQYF
TRBV18	NA	TRBJ2-7	NA	TGTGCCAGCTCACCACCCCAGGTTGGGGGGAAATTTTACGAGCAGTACTTC	CASSPPQVGGKFYEQYF
TRBV5-4	NA	TRBJ2-2	TRBD1	TGTGCCAGCAGCTCTCAGACAGGGGTGGTCGGGGAGCTGTTTTTT	CASSSQTGVVGELFF
TRBV19	NA	TRBJ1-5	TRBD1	TGTGCCAGTAGTATATCGGGACAGGGCGGCAATCAGCCCCAGCATTTT	CASSISGQGGNQPQHF
TRBV7-9	once	TRBJ2-1	TRBD1	TGTGCCAGCAGTCCCGGGACAGGGTTAGCGAATGAGCAGTTCTTC	CASSPGTGLANEQFF